One and the same sample provided the 10 T cell receptor beta chains below, sequenced in a study of T-cell memory formation after mild COVID-19. MiXCR was run by TCRdb on the 5' RACE reads, yielding one entry per CDR3 protein. The table has hundreds of thousands of distinct CDR3 sequences, around 13% seen once; the top ten hold 22%. Input material: PBMCs or a T cell subset sorted from them (not recorded which). These receptor sequences come from a man aged 18 to 29 who had mild COVID-19 (a few samples of this study predate the infection). Cell type and time point are not known.

The chain links TRBV27 to TRBJ2-3; D uncertain. The CDR3 extends over 15 amino acids. The germline V gene encodes CDR1 MNHEY and CDR2 SMNVEV (reference sequence). The V end lost 6 bases, the J end lost 5 bases, and 18 bases lay between the germline ends. CDR3 protein: CASRSLRKVIDTQYF. CDR3 sequence (DNA): TGTGCCAGCAGATCGCTTAGGAAAGTTATAGATACGCAGTATTTT.

CDR3 residues: CASSLGGVPHNEQFF. DNA for the CDR3: TGTGCCAGCAGCTTAGGCGGGGTCCCGCACAATGAGCAGTTCTTC. This chain links TRBV7-3 with TRBJ2-1; possible D gene TRBD2, 6 bases. This CDR3 region has 15 residues. V was shortened by 2 bases and J by 5 bases, with 13 bases between the two germline ends. The germline gives CDR1 SGHTA, CDR2 FQGTGA.

This clonotype was picked up a small number of times. The chain uses TRBV5-5 and TRBJ1-3; tentative D call: TRBD1 (6 bases). Trimming took 4 bases from V and 0 from J, leaving 11 bases between them. The CDR3 spans 15 residues. Per the germline V gene, CDR1 is SGHKS and CDR2 is YYEKEE (reference sequence). This chain's CDR3 is CASSTSRGSGNTIYF. CDR3 nucleotide sequence: TGTGCCAGCAGCACGAGCAGGGGCTCTGGAAACACCATATATTTT.

The V gene is TRBV20-1, the J gene TRBJ1-6; D might be TRBD1 (5 bases). The germline V gene encodes CDR1 DFQATT and CDR2 SNEGSKA (reference sequence). The CDR3 runs 13 residues. V was pared by 1 base and J by 8 bases, with 9 bases between. CDR3 sequence: CSARVTADSPLHF. In nucleotides, the CDR3 is TGCAGTGCTAGAGTGACAGCGGATTCACCCCTCCACTTT.

The chain joins TRBV7-8 to TRBJ2-7, with 8 bases that match TRBD1. Looked up from germline, CDR1 is SGHVS and CDR2 is FQNEAQ. J lost 0 bases, V lost 4 bases, and 5 bases had no gene match. This CDR3 region has 15 residues. The CDR3 protein is CASSSTGAYSYEQYF. Here the CDR3 DNA reads TGTGCCAGCAGCTCGACAGGGGCATACTCCTACGAGCAGTACTTC.

The chain uses TRBV29-1 and TRBJ2-6; 11 positions agree with TRBD1. The CDR3 spans 19 residues. Germline CDR1 and CDR2: SQVTM and ANQGSEA. Germline trimming cut 1 base from V and 0 bases from J; bases unmatched to any gene: 8. The CDR3 protein is CSVEGPGQGATSGANVLTF. CDR3 nucleotides: TGCAGCGTTGAAGGACCCGGACAGGGGGCTACCTCTGGGGCCAACGTCCTGACTTTC.

This clonotype was counted many times. The chain carries TRBV7-6 and TRBJ1-1; no reliable D call. V was shortened by 5 bases and J by 1 base, with 17 bases between the two germline ends. The CDR3 is 16 residues long. Looked up from germline, CDR1 is SGHVS and CDR2 is FNYEAQ. CDR3 bases: TGTGCCAGCAGCGAAGGCCCCGCAGGATGGAACACTGAAGCTTTCTTT. It specifies CASSEGPAGWNTEAFF.

The J gene is TRBJ2-7, the V gene TRBV28, with D perhaps given as TRBD1 or TRBD2 (5 bases each). The CDR3 is 14 amino acids. V dropped 3 bases and J dropped 0 bases, with 9 bases sitting between them. Germline assignment: CDR1 MDHEN and CDR2 SYDVKM. The CDR3 sequence is CASSFAGTSYEQYV. The CDR3 DNA follows: TGTGCCAGCAGTTTTGCAGGGACCTCCTACGAGCAGTACGTC.

Written as DNA, the CDR3 is TGTGCCAGTAGGATCGGGACTGCCACAGATACGCAGTATTTT. It is translated as CASRIGTATDTQYF. The chain couples TRBV28 to TRBJ2-3; D perhaps matches TRBD2 (6 bases). The CDR3 runs 14 residues. In germline, CDR1 is MDHEN, CDR2 SYDVKM. Trimming left V 9 bases short and J 2 bases short, with 15 bases between.

The chain is built from TRBV5-8 and TRBJ1-5; no reliable D call. The V end was cut by 4 bases, the J end by 6 bases, with 17 bases between. The germline gives CDR1 SGHTS, CDR2 YDEGEE. This CDR3 comprises 15 residues. CDR3 DNA: TGTGCCAGCAGCCCGGGGTACATCGGTAGTCAGCCCCAGCATTTT. Amino acid sequence: CASSPGYIGSQPQHF.